Listed here are 9 T cell receptor beta chains from one sample, sequenced in a study of response to subunit inactivated influenza vaccine. TCRdb analysed the RT-PCR reads with MiXCR anew, one entry per CDR3 protein. The table records hundreds of thousands of distinct CDR3 sequences, 12% of them present only once. The sample in question was PBMCs from blood, obtained on the day of vaccination. The receptors were gathered from a man aged 45-65 years who received an inactivated influenza vaccine.

This clonotype occurred a few times. The chain carries TRBV5-6 and TRBJ2-1; 11 bases fit TRBD1. Germline CDR1 is SGHDT and CDR2 is YYEEEE. The CDR3 contains 17 residues. V dropped 4 bases and J dropped 2; count of bases not matched to a gene: 8. The CDR3 protein is CASSPGTGGSTYNEQFF. The DNA of the CDR3 is TGTGCCAGCAGCCCAGGGACAGGGGGATCGACCTACAATGAGCAGTTCTTC.

CDR3 coding DNA: TGTGCCAGCAGTTTTGGGGGGTATGAAGCTTTCTTT. It is translated as CASSFGGYEAFF. The gene calls are TRBV12-3 or TRBV12-4 and TRBJ1-1; perhaps TRBD1 as D (5 bases). The germline V and J ends were trimmed by 3 bases and 7 bases, with 9 bases remaining between them. The CDR3 has 12 amino acids.

The V gene is TRBV7-9, the J gene TRBJ1-1; perhaps TRBD1 as D (5 bases). V was trimmed by 0 bases and J by 11 bases, leaving 13 bases between them. The germline V gene encodes CDR1 SEHNR and CDR2 FQNEAQ (reference sequence). This CDR3 comprises 13 residues. DNA for the CDR3: TGTGCCAGCAGCTTAGCAACGGGGCGAAGTGCTTTCTTT. Amino acid sequence: CASSLATGRSAFF.

This clonotype was detected a few times. The genes are TRBV5-6 and TRBJ1-2; 7 bases map to TRBD1. The germline gives CDR1 SGHDT, CDR2 YYEEEE. The CDR3 spans 14 residues. Germline trimming cut 4 bases from V and 4 bases from J; bases unmatched to any gene: 7. CDR3 amino acids: CASSPTGRFYGYTF. CDR3 coding DNA: TGTGCCAGCAGCCCGACAGGGAGATTCTATGGCTACACCTTC.

This clonotype was observed many times. The chain recombines TRBV16 with TRBJ2-7; D is possibly TRBD1 or TRBD2 (7 bases each). Per the germline V gene, CDR1 is KGHSY and CDR2 is FQNENV. CDR3 length: 15 residues. Trimming shortened V by 0 bases and J by 4 bases, and 13 bases separated the two germline ends. As DNA, the CDR3 is TGTGCCAGCAGCCAATCGGGAGGGGGCAGTTACGAGCAGTACTTC. Residues: CASSQSGGGSYEQYF. The complete variable domain, with remaining parts taken from reference TRBV16 and TRBJ2-7, reads GEEVAQTPKHLVRGEGQKAKLYCAPIKGHSYVFWYQQVLKNEFKFLISFQNENVFDETGMPKERFSAKCLPNSPCSLEIQATKLEDSAVYFCASSQSGGGSYEQYFGPGTRLTVT.

This clonotype was counted a few times. The rearrangement joins TRBV12-3 or TRBV12-4 to TRBJ2-3; 10 bases line up with TRBD1. Trimming cost V 7 bases and J 8 bases; bases outside gene matches: 9. The CDR3 has 14 residues. The DNA for the CDR3 is TGTGCCAGCACTCGGGACAGGGGTTTCGGTACGCAGTATTTT. Translation gives CASTRDRGFGTQYF.

The V gene is TRBV5-1, the J gene TRBJ2-3; TRBD1 matches at 7 bases. CDR3 length equals 16 residues. V lost 4 bases to trimming and J lost 0 bases; unmatched junction nucleotides: 8. CDR1 is SGHRS and CDR2 is YFSETQ in the germline V gene. CDR3 coding DNA: TGCGCCAGCAGCCTGCCGACAGGGCCTAGCACAGATACGCAGTATTTT. Protein product: CASSLPTGPSTDTQYF.

This chain links TRBV24-1 with TRBJ2-1, with a weak D call TRBD2 (6 bases). The V end was cut by 4 bases, the J end by 1 base, with 13 bases between. The CDR3 runs to 16 residues. Germline CDR1 and CDR2: KGHDR and SFDVKD. CDR3 loop: CATSDTRGSSYNEQFF. In nucleotides, the CDR3 is TGTGCCACCAGTGACACTCGGGGGTCATCCTACAATGAGCAGTTCTTC.

There are a few counts of this clonotype. The chain is built from TRBV4-1 and TRBJ1-1, with D hard to call. The CDR3 loop spans 14 amino acids. Germline CDR1 MGHRA, CDR2 YSYEKL. V was shortened by 1 base and J by 1 base, with 7 bases between the two germline ends. The CDR3 DNA sequence: TGCGCCAGCAGCCAAGGGGTGCGGAACACTGAAGCTTTCTTT. Protein: CASSQGVRNTEAFF.